Listed here are 27 T cell receptor beta chains from one sample, sequenced in a study of cytomegalovirus exposure and HLA in healthy donors. The table came from immunoSEQ multiplex PCR; TCRdb's copy has only in-frame clones and leaves some out. The sample lists some 49,000 clones, about 90% occurring once. Sample: PBMCs. The source is a man aged 18-30 years in good health and CMV-seronegative.

In this sample, this clone turned up a few times. This chain uses TRBV10-3 with TRBJ2-7; TRBD2 aligns across 10 bases. Trimming cost V 0 bases and J 5 bases; bases outside gene matches: 7. CDR1 ENHRY and CDR2 SYGVKD come from the germline V gene. This CDR3 has 16 residues. Here the CDR3 DNA reads TGTGCCATCAGTGAGTCGTGGGGCCTAGCGGGAGACGAGCAGTACTTC. It codes for CAISESWGLAGDEQYF.

The V and J genes are TRBV28 and TRBJ1-1; 11 bases fit TRBD1. Unmatched junction bases numbered 6, after V lost 3 bases and J lost 3 bases. This CDR3 comprises 16 residues. Germline V lookup: CDR1 MDHEN, CDR2 SYDVKM. The CDR3 reads CASSLWQGQGDTEAFF. In DNA form, the CDR3 reads TGTGCCAGCAGTTTGTGGCAGGGACAGGGGGACACTGAAGCTTTCTTT.

Here the CDR3 DNA reads TGTGCCAGCAGCTTAAATCGGAATGAGCAGTTCTTC. As protein: CASSLNRNEQFF. The gene calls are TRBV7-2 and TRBJ2-1; D remains ambiguous. CDR1 and CDR2 from the germline V gene are SGHTA and FQGNSA. There are 12 residues in the CDR3. V lost 2 bases to trimming and J lost 7 bases, with 6 bases between them.

The V gene is TRBV5-4, the J gene TRBJ2-7; D is possibly TRBD1 (6 bases). CDR1 SGHNT and CDR2 YYREEE come from the germline V gene (reference sequence). The CDR3 consists of 15 residues. The V and J ends lost 0 bases and 0 bases respectively, with 10 bases between them. The CDR3: CASSLAGQSSYEQYF. For the CDR3, the DNA is TGTGCCAGCAGCTTGGCCGGACAGAGCTCCTACGAGCAGTACTTC.

The chain uses TRBV7-9 and TRBJ2-7, with D perhaps matching TRBD2 (5 bases). Per germline, CDR1 SEHNR and CDR2 FQNEAQ (reference sequence). V was cut by 4 bases and J by 6 bases, with 13 bases left in between. This CDR3 has 13 residues. CDR3 sequence: CASSSEGRGEQYF. CDR3 in DNA: TGTGCCAGCAGCTCCGAGGGTCGGGGCGAGCAGTACTTC.

This chain uses TRBV27 with TRBJ2-3, with TRBD2 identical over 7 bases. The germline V gene encodes CDR1 MNHEY and CDR2 SMNVEV (reference sequence). CDR3 length equals 16 residues. V gave up 2 bases and J gave up 1 base; unmatched junction bases: 6. As DNA, the CDR3 is TGTGCCAGCAGTTTAGGGAGGGCCTGGGGCACAGATACGCAGTATTTT. It specifies CASSLGRAWGTDTQYF.

The chain links TRBV7-8 to TRBJ2-1, with TRBD2 as a possible D gene (6 bases). CDR1 is SGHVS and CDR2 is FQNEAQ in the germline V gene. The length of the CDR3 is 13 residues. With 2 bases removed from V and 10 bases from J, the gap between germline ends came to 12 bases. The CDR3 loop reads CASSLLREREQFF. CDR3 sequence (DNA): TGTGCCAGCAGCTTACTTCGGGAGCGGGAGCAGTTCTTC.

This sequence joins TRBV28 and TRBJ1-2; D is ambiguous. Germline CDR1 MDHEN, CDR2 SYDVKM. CDR3 length equals 10 residues. Trimming stripped 8 bases from V and 8 bases from J, with 9 bases between. CDR3 protein: CASRDNGYTF. In DNA, the CDR3 is TGTGCCAGCCGCGATAACGGCTACACCTTC.

The chain recombines TRBV25-1 with TRBJ2-3; TRBD2 matches 7 bases. The CDR3 contains 15 residues. Germline V gene lookup returns CDR1 MGHDK and CDR2 SYGVNS. V shed 5 bases, J shed 3 bases, and the junction held 8 bases outside the gene matches. CDR3 nucleotide sequence: TGTGCCAGCAGTCCCACCACGGGAGGAACAGATACGCAGTATTTT. Amino acids: CASSPTTGGTDTQYF.

The chain has TRBV20-1 and TRBJ2-3; D perhaps matches TRBD1 (6 bases). The CDR3 is made up of 11 amino acids. V was clipped by 5 bases and J by 7 bases, with 10 bases between them. Germline lookup yields CDR1 DFQATT and CDR2 SNEGSKA (reference sequence). The CDR3 is CSASRGYTQYF. CDR3 nucleotides: TGCAGTGCTTCCAGGGGCTATACGCAGTATTTT.

In regard to this clone: It is unclear where the CDR3 begins or ends on the DNA, so no DNA is shown, and the CDR3 is as TCRdb lists it. This sequence joins TRBV21-1 and TRBJ2-2; the DNA was not compared with TRBD1, the D call given in the table. TRBV21-1 is designated a pseudogene. Ends included, the CDR3 has 17 residues. CDR3: CASSTYWCRGHDGELFF.

The chain uses TRBV25-1 and TRBJ2-5, with 9 nucleotides matching TRBD2. This CDR3 is built from 17 residues. Germline CDR1 MGHDK, CDR2 SYGVNS. The J segment lost 4 bases and the V segment lost 3 bases, leaving 12 bases of the junction unmatched. CDR3 sequence (DNA): TGTGCCAGCAGTGACCTCGTCCGCGGGAGGGCTTCAGAGACCCAGTACTTC. Protein sequence: CASSDLVRGRASETQYF.

This chain uses TRBV11-2 with TRBJ2-7, with 8 bases matching TRBD2. There are 16 residues in the CDR3. With V trimmed by 1 base and J by 4 bases, 9 bases remained unmatched. Germline V lookup: CDR1 SGHAT, CDR2 FQNNGV. The CDR3 nucleotides are TGTGCCAGCAGCTTAGTCCAGCGGGAGAGCGCATACGAGCAGTACTTC. Translated: CASSLVQRESAYEQYF.

This chain connects TRBV18 to TRBJ2-3; 8 bases fit TRBD2. The CDR3 contains 16 residues. CDR1 is KGHSH, CDR2 LQKENI, per germline. V trimming: 3 bases; J trimming: 2 bases; junction bases outside the gene matches: 7. CDR3 sequence reads: CASSPLLAGPTDTQYF. The CDR3 nucleotides are TGTGCCAGCTCACCTCTTTTAGCGGGACCCACAGATACGCAGTATTTT.

The chain has TRBV28 and TRBJ1-1; 7 nucleotides match TRBD1. Germline V gene lookup returns CDR1 MDHEN and CDR2 SYDVKM. CDR3 length: 15 amino acids. V lost 5 bases and J lost 6; bases outside the gene matches: 12. CDR3 nucleotides: TGTGCCAGCAGTCCCCAGGACAGGTCCTCGTCTGAAGCTTTCTTT. The encoded protein is CASSPQDRSSSEAFF.

The chain carries TRBV6-5 and TRBJ1-3; maybe TRBD1 (5 bases). Trimming removed 5 bases from V and 2 bases from J, with 13 bases in between. The length of the CDR3 is 15 residues. Germline CDR1 reads MNHEY; CDR2 reads SVGAGI. CDR3 DNA sequence: TGTGCCAGCAGTATCTCAGGGACTCCTGGAAACACCATATATTTT. The encoded protein is CASSISGTPGNTIYF.

The chain recombines TRBV9 with TRBJ2-1; 13 bases agree with TRBD2. Germline-derived CDR1 and CDR2 are SGDLS and YYNGEE. V gave up 2 bases and J gave up 7 bases; unmatched junction bases: 3. The CDR3 has 15 residues. CDR3 in amino acids: CASSVRTSGSNEQFF. The CDR3 coding sequence is TGTGCCAGCAGCGTCAGGACTAGCGGGAGTAATGAGCAGTTCTTC.

The rearrangement joins TRBV7-9 to TRBJ2-3, with TRBD1 as a possible D gene (6 bases). V was clipped by 2 bases and J by 2 bases, with 14 bases between them. Germline V gene data show CDR1 as SEHNR and CDR2 as FQNEAQ (reference sequence). The CDR3 is 16 amino acids. In DNA form, the CDR3 reads TGTGCCAGCAGCTTACAGGGGTTCGTTGACACAGATACGCAGTATTTT. It encodes CASSLQGFVDTDTQYF.

The rearrangement links TRBV19 to TRBJ2-2; weak D call: TRBD2 (5 bases). Looked up from germline, CDR1 is LNHDA and CDR2 is SQIVND (reference sequence). The CDR3 extends over 15 amino acids. V gave up 6 bases and J gave up 7 bases, with 18 bases separating them. This CDR3 is CASSRTAVGGGELFF. The CDR3 bases are TGTGCCAGTAGCCGAACAGCGGTGGGCGGCGGGGAGCTGTTTTTT.

The chain uses TRBV2 and TRBJ2-1; 9 bases line up with TRBD1. Trimming removed 6 bases from V and 7 bases from J; junction bases left unmatched: 13. This CDR3 is 16 amino acids long. Germline V gives CDR1 SNHLY, CDR2 FYNNEI. CDR3 in DNA: TGTGCCAGCAGCCTGACAGGGGGAAAGGGTCAGAATGAGCAGTTCTTC. Protein product: CASSLTGGKGQNEQFF.

The chain carries TRBV10-3 and TRBJ2-6; 7 bases line up with TRBD1. Germline assignment: CDR1 ENHRY and CDR2 SYGVKD. V gave up 10 bases and J gave up 4 bases; unmatched junction bases: 16. The CDR3 totals 17 residues. CDR3 coding DNA: TGTGCCACCCGCCCCCCAAACAGGGGAACAGGGGCCAACGTCCTGACTTTC. It is translated as CATRPPNRGTGANVLTF.

The chain joins TRBV28 to TRBJ2-7; 10 bases are a match to TRBD1. The CDR3 length is 17 residues. Trimming took 6 bases from V and 3 from J; bases not matched to a gene: 14. Germline V CDR1 and CDR2: MDHEN, SYDVKM. In DNA form, the CDR3 reads TGTGCCAGCAGCCTTATCCGCGGCCGGGACAGGGGCTACGAGCAGTACTTC. Its translation: CASSLIRGRDRGYEQYF.

The chain uses TRBV18 and TRBJ2-7, with 9 bases that match TRBD1. This CDR3 is 13 amino acids long. Germline CDR1 reads KGHSH; CDR2 reads LQKENI. Unmatched junction bases numbered 3, after V lost 4 bases and J lost 5 bases. CDR3 coding DNA: TGTGCCAGCTCACTACAGGGGGCGGACGAGCAGTACTTC. This sequence encodes CASSLQGADEQYF.

The genes are TRBV6-1 and TRBJ2-2, with D uncertain. Germline CDR1 MNHNS, CDR2 SASEGT. The CDR3 runs to 12 residues. Trimming removed 7 bases at V and 7 bases at J, with 10 bases between. The CDR3 loop is CASTLISGELFF. The CDR3 DNA sequence: TGTGCCAGCACCCTAATAAGCGGGGAGCTGTTTTTT.

The chain employs TRBV28 and TRBJ1-5; 9 bases map to TRBD1. Germline V gene lookup returns CDR1 MDHEN and CDR2 SYDVKM. V lost 4 bases to trimming and J lost 2 bases; unmatched junction nucleotides: 12. CDR3 length equals 18 residues. The CDR3 sequence is CASSSRPGQGVGNQPQHF. The CDR3 DNA follows: TGTGCCAGCAGTTCCCGTCCGGGACAGGGAGTAGGCAATCAGCCCCAGCATTTT.

This sequence joins TRBV10-3 and TRBJ2-1; a possible D gene is TRBD2 (5 bases). Deletions cut 5 bases from V and 9 bases from J, with 14 bases between. The V gene's germline CDR1 is ENHRY and CDR2 SYGVKD. The CDR3 spans 13 residues. In DNA, the CDR3 is TGTGCCATCAGTTCGGGGTCTTTGGGTGAGCAGTTCTTC. Encoded protein: CAISSGSLGEQFF.

J is TRBJ2-1 and V is TRBV19; 10 bases are shared with TRBD2. The germline gives CDR1 LNHDA, CDR2 SQIVND (reference sequence). The CDR3 runs 21 residues. J was trimmed by 0 bases and V by 0 bases; bases with no gene match: 14. The CDR3 sequence is CASSIDPEGTSVGSSYNEQFF. DNA of the CDR3: TGTGCCAGTAGTATAGATCCGGAGGGGACTAGCGTCGGGAGCTCCTACAATGAGCAGTTCTTC.